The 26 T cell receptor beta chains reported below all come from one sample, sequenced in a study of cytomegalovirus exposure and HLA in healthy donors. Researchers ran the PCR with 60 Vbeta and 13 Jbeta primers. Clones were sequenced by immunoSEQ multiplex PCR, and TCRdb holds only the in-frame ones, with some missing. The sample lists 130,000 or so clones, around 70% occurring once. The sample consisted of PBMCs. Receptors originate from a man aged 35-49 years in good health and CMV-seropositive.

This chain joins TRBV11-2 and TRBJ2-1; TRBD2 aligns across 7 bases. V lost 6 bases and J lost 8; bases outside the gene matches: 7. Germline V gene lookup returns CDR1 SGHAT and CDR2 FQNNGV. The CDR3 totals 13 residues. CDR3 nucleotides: TGTGCCAGCAGAGAAGCGGGAAAGCATGAGCAGTTCTTC. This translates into CASREAGKHEQFF.

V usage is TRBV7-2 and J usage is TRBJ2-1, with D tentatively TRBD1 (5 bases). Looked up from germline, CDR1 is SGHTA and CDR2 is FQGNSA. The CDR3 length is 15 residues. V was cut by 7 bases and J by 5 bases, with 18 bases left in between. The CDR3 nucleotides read TGTGCCAGCACCAAGAACAGGCGGCCCGACAATGAGCAGTTCTTC. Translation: CASTKNRRPDNEQFF. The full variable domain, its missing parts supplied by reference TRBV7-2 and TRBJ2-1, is GAGVSQSPSNKVTEKGKDVELRCDPISGHTALYWYRQSLGQGLEFLIYFQGNSAPDKSGLPSDRFSAERTGGSVSTLTIQRTQQEDSAVYLCASTKNRRPDNEQFFGPGTRLTVL.

The CDR3, as DNA: TGTGCCAGCAGGTCCCAGGGGTCGGGCACCGGGGAGCTGTTTTTT. Translation gives CASRSQGSGTGELFF. The chain uses TRBV2 and TRBJ2-2; D might be TRBD1 (6 bases). The V gene's germline CDR1 is SNHLY and CDR2 FYNNEI. This CDR3 is built from 15 residues. Trimming shortened V by 6 bases and J by 4 bases, and 15 bases separated the two germline ends. The full variable domain, its missing parts supplied by reference TRBV2 and TRBJ2-2, is EPEVTQTPSHQVTQMGQEVILRCVPISNHLYFYWYRQILGQKVEFLVSFYNNEISEKSEIFDDQFSVERPDGSNFTLKIRSTKLEDSAMYFCASRSQGSGTGELFFGEGSRLTVL.

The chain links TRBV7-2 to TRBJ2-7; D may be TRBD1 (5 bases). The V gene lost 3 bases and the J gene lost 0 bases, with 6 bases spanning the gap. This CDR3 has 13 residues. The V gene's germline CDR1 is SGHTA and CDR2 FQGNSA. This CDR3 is CASSLGPSYEQYF. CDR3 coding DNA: TGTGCCAGCAGCTTGGGGCCCTCCTACGAGCAGTACTTC. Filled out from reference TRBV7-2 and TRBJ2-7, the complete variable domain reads GAGVSQSPSNKVTEKGKDVELRCDPISGHTALYWYRQSLGQGLEFLIYFQGNSAPDKSGLPSDRFSAERTGGSVSTLTIQRTQQEDSAVYLCASSLGPSYEQYFGPGTRLTVT.

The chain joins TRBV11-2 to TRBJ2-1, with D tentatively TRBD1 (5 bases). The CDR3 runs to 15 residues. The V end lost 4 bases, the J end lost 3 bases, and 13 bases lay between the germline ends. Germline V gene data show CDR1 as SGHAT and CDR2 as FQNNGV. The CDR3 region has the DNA TGTGCCAGCAGCTCCCCAGGGCAGTACTACAATGAGCAGTTCTTC. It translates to CASSSPGQYYNEQFF. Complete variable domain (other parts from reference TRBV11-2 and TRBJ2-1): EAGVAQSPRYKIIEKRQSVAFWCNPISGHATLYWYQQILGQGPKLLIQFQNNGVVDDSQLPKDRFSAERLKGVDSTLKIQPAKLEDSAVYLCASSSPGQYYNEQFFGPGTRLTVL.

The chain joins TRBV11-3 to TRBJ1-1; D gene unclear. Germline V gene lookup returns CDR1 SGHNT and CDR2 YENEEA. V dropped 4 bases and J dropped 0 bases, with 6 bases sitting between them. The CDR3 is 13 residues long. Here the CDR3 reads CASSSGLNTEAFF. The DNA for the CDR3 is TGTGCCAGCAGCTCAGGCCTGAACACTGAAGCTTTCTTT.

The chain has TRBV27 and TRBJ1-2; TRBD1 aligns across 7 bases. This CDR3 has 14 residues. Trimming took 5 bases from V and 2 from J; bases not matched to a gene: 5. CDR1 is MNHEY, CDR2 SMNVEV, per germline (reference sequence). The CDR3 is CASSRGGWNYGYTF. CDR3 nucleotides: TGTGCCAGCAGTAGAGGGGGCTGGAACTATGGCTACACCTTC.

CDR3 coding DNA: TGCGCCAGCAGCTTGGTTAGGGGACTAGCGGGGGGGCGGACAGATACGCAGTATTTT. Its protein is CASSLVRGLAGGRTDTQYF. The rearrangement links TRBV5-1 to TRBJ2-3, with 16 bases identical to TRBD2. CDR1 is SGHRS and CDR2 is YFSETQ in the germline V gene. With V trimmed by 0 bases and J by 3 bases, 7 bases remained unmatched. This CDR3 has 19 residues.

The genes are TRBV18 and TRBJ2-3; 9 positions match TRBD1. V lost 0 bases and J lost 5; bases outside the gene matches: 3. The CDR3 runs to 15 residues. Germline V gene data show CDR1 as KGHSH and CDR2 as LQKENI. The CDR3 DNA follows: TGTGCCAGCTCACCACCGGGACAGGGCCAAGATACGCAGTATTTT. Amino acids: CASSPPGQGQDTQYF.

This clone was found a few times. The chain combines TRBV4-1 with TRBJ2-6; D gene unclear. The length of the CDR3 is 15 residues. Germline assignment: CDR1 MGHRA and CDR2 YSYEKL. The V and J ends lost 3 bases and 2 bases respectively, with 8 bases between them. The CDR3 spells CASSHPTAGANVLTF. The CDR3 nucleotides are TGCGCCAGCAGCCACCCCACTGCTGGGGCCAACGTCCTGACTTTC.

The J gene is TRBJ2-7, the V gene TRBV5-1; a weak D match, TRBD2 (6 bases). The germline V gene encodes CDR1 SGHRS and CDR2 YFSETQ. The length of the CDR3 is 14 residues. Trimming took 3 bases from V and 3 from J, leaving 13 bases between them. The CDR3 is CASSYGGEGYEQYF. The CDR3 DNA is TGCGCCAGCAGCTACGGGGGTGAGGGCTACGAGCAGTACTTC.

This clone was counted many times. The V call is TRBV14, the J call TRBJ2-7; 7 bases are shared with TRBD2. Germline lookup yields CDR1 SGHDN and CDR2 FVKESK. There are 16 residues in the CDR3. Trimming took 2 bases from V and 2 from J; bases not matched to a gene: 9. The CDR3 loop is CASSQNGGSAAYEQYF. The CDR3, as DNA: TGTGCCAGCAGCCAAAACGGCGGGAGTGCGGCCTACGAGCAGTACTTC. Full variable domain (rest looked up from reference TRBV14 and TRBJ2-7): EAGVTQFPSHSVIEKGQTVTLRCDPISGHDNLYWYRRVMGKEIKFLLHFVKESKQDESGMPNNRFLAERTGGTYSTLKVQPAELEDSGVYFCASSQNGGSAAYEQYFGPGTRLTVT.

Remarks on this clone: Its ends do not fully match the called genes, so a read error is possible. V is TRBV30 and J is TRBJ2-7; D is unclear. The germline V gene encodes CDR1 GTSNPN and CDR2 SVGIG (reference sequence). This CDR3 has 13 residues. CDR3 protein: CAWSYPPSDEQYF. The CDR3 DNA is TGTGCCTGGAGTTATCCTCCCTCCGACGAGCAGTACTTC.

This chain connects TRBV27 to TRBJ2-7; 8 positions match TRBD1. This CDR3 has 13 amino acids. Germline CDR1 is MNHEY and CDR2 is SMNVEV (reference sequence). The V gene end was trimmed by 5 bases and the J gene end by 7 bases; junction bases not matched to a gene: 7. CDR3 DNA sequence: TGTGCCAGCAGTCCCGGACAGGGATGGGAGCAGTACTTC. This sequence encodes CASSPGQGWEQYF.

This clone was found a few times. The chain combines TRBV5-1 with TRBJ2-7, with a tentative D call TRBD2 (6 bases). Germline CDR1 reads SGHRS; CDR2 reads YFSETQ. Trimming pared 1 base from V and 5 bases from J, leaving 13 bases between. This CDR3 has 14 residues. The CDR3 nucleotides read TGCGCCAGCAGCTTGAGTACTAGCCCCAACGAGCAGTACTTC. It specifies CASSLSTSPNEQYF.

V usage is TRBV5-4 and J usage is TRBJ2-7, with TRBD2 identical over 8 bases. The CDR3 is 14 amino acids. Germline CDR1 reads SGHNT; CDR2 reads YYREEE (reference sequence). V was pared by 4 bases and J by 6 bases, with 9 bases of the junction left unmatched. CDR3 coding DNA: TGTGCCAGCAGCCTCGGGGGGGCCGGAAGCGAGCAGTACTTC. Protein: CASSLGGAGSEQYF.

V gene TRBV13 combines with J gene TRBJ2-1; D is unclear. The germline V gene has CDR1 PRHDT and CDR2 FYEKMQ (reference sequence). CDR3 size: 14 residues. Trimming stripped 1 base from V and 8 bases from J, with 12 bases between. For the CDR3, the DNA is TGTGCCAGCAGCTTAGTCTCAGGCATGGATGAGCAGTTCTTC. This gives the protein CASSLVSGMDEQFF.

Written as DNA, the CDR3 is TGTGCCAGCAGTGGACAGGGACAAGAGACCCAGTACTTC. It translates to CASSGQGQETQYF. The chain combines TRBV2 with TRBJ2-5, with TRBD1 matching over 7 bases. The germline V gene encodes CDR1 SNHLY and CDR2 FYNNEI. The CDR3 covers 13 residues. After removal of 4 bases from V and 2 bases from J, the junction contained 1 base not matched to a gene.

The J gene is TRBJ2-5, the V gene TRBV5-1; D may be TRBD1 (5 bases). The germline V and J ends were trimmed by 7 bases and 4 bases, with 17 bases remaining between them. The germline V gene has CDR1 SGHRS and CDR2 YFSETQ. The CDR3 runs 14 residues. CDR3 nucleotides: TGCGCCAGCTCCCCCGGGTCGCAGGGAGAGACCCAGTACTTC. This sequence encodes CASSPGSQGETQYF.

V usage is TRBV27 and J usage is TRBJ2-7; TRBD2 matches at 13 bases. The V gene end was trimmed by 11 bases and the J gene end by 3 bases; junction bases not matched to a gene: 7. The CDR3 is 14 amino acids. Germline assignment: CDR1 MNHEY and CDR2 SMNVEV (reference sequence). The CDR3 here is CAVLAGGPIYEQYF. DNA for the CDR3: TGTGCCGTACTAGCGGGAGGGCCGATCTACGAGCAGTACTTC.

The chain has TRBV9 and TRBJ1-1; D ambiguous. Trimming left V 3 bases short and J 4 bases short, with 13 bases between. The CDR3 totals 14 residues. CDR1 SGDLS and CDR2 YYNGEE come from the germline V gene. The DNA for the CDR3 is TGTGCCAGCAGCGCCCTGAATTCAGTCACTGAAGCTTTCTTT. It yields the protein CASSALNSVTEAFF.

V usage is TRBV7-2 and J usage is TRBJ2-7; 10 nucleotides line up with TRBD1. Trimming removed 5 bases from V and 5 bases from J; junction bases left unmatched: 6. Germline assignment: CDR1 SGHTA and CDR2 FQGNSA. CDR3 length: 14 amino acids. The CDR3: CASSPDRGSHEQYF. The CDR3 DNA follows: TGTGCCAGCAGCCCGGACAGGGGGTCCCACGAGCAGTACTTC.

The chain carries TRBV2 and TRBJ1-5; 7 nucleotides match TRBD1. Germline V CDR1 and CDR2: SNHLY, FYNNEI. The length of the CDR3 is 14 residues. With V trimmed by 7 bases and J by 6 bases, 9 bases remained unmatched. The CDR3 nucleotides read TGTGCCAGCACTGGACAGGAGGCGGGTCAGCCCCAGCATTTT. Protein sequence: CASTGQEAGQPQHF.

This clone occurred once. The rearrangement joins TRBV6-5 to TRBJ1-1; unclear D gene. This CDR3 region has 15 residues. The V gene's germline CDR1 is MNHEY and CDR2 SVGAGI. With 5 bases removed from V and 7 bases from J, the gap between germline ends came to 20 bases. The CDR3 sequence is CASSPSQAASFEAFF. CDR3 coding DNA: TGTGCCAGCAGTCCCTCCCAGGCAGCCTCGTTTGAAGCTTTCTTT.

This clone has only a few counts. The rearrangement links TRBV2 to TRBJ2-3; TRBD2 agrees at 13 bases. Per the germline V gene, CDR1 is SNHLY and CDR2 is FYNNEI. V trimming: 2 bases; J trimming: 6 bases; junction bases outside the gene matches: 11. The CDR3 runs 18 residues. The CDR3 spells CASSELGLAGLMMDTQYF. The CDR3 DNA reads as TGTGCCAGCAGTGAACTGGGACTAGCGGGATTAATGATGGATACGCAGTATTTT.

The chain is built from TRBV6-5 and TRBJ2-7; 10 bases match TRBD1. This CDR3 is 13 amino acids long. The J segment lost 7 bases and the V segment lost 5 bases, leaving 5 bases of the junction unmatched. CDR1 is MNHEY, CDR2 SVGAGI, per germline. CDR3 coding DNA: TGTGCCAGCAGTGGGGGACAGGGGAGGGAGCAGTACTTC. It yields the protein CASSGGQGREQYF.